The 19 T cell receptor beta chains given below trace back to one sample, sequenced in a study of T-cell memory formation after mild COVID-19. One entry per CDR3 protein results from TCRdb running MiXCR on the 5' RACE reads. Of roughly 500,000 distinct CDR3 sequences detected, about a fifth appear once; the ten largest clones hold roughly an eighth. Sequencing used PBMCs or a T cell subset sorted from them (not recorded which). These receptor sequences come from an adult woman who had mild COVID-19 (a few samples of this study predate the infection). Cell type and time point are not known.

This clonotype was recorded a few times. V is TRBV20-1 and J is TRBJ1-5; D is ambiguous. The CDR3 contains 13 residues. CDR1 and CDR2 (germline): DFQATT, SNEGSKA (reference sequence). Trimming removed 6 bases at V and 3 bases at J, with 12 bases between. This chain's CDR3 is CSALGPFNQPQHF. The CDR3 DNA sequence: TGCAGTGCCCTTGGACCGTTCAATCAGCCCCAGCATTTT.

Remarks on this clonotype: A junction boundary mismatches the germline segment, possibly from a read error. V and J are TRBV7-9 and TRBJ1-3; a weak D match, TRBD1 (5 bases). The CDR3 loop spans 14 amino acids. Germline CDR1 is SEHNR and CDR2 is FQNEAQ (reference sequence). CDR3 nucleotides: TGTGCCAGCAGCTTAGAGAGCGAGAAGGGGCAGGACGGATTT. It is translated as CASSLESEKGQDGF.

This clonotype was seen a single time. V gene TRBV29-1 combines with J gene TRBJ1-1, with D maybe TRBD1 (5 bases). V gave up 7 bases and J gave up 2 bases, with 17 bases separating them. Germline V gives CDR1 SQVTM, CDR2 ANQGSEA. This CDR3 contains 14 residues. CDR3 amino acids: CSAAALQGNTEAFF. In nucleotides, the CDR3 is TGCAGCGCCGCCGCCCTCCAGGGTAACACTGAAGCTTTCTTT.

The chain is built from TRBV9 and TRBJ1-4; 10 nucleotides match TRBD1. The V gene's germline CDR1 is SGDLS and CDR2 YYNGEE. CDR3 length equals 17 residues. With V trimmed by 6 bases and J by 0 bases, 8 bases remained unmatched. In DNA form, the CDR3 reads TGTGCCAGCAAACCCGGACAGGGGGGAGCAACTAATGAAAAACTGTTTTTT. This codes for CASKPGQGGATNEKLFF.

This clonotype has more than one count but fewer than ten. This rearrangement joins TRBV19 to TRBJ2-3, with TRBD2 identical over 9 bases. CDR1 is LNHDA and CDR2 is SQIVND in the germline V gene (reference sequence). This CDR3 has 16 amino acids. With 1 base clipped from V and 2 bases from J, the junction kept 4 bases outside the gene matches. CDR3 residues: CASSIGLAEHTDTQYF. CDR3 bases: TGTGCCAGTAGTATAGGACTAGCGGAGCACACAGATACGCAGTATTTT.

There are a few counts of this clonotype. The V and J genes are TRBV6-6 and TRBJ1-6; D call uncertain. Germline assignment: CDR1 MNHNY and CDR2 SVGAGI (reference sequence). The CDR3 spans 13 residues. The V end lost 2 bases, the J end lost 5 bases, and 4 bases lay between the germline ends. Here the CDR3 DNA reads TGTGCCAGCAGTTACGGGAATAATTCACCCCTCCACTTT. This sequence encodes CASSYGNNSPLHF.

This clonotype was counted between two and nine times. The J gene is TRBJ2-3, the V gene TRBV20-1, with D possibly being TRBD2 (6 bases). Germline loops: CDR1 DFQATT, CDR2 SNEGSKA (reference sequence). The CDR3 has 15 residues. Trimming removed 0 bases at V and 3 bases at J, with 13 bases between. DNA for the CDR3: TGCAGTGCTAGAGATTACCGGGGGAAAACAGATACGCAGTATTTT. It specifies CSARDYRGKTDTQYF.

This sequence joins TRBV29-1 and TRBJ2-7, with 7 bases lining up with TRBD1. Per the germline V gene, CDR1 is SQVTM and CDR2 is ANQGSEA. Trimming at V came to 0 bases and at J to 0 bases, leaving 5 bases not matched to a gene. This CDR3 contains 15 residues. The CDR3 sequence: CSVEEQGVISYEQYF. CDR3 sequence (DNA): TGCAGCGTTGAAGAGCAGGGGGTCATCTCCTACGAGCAGTACTTC.

This clonotype was seen a handful of times. The V call is TRBV27, the J call TRBJ1-6, with TRBD1 matching over 8 bases. CDR3 size: 17 residues. Looked up from germline, CDR1 is MNHEY and CDR2 is SMNVEV (reference sequence). Trimming took 3 bases from V and 6 from J; bases not matched to a gene: 10. Here the CDR3 DNA reads TGTGCCAGCAGTTTCCTTGGACAGGGCGGGGTTAATTCACCCCTCCACTTT. It translates to CASSFLGQGGVNSPLHF.

The chain joins TRBV9 to TRBJ2-5; 9 bases fit TRBD2. CDR3 length equals 16 residues. CDR1 SGDLS and CDR2 YYNGEE come from the germline V gene. V shed 0 bases, J shed 5 bases, and the junction held 8 bases outside the gene matches. CDR3 nucleotide sequence: TGTGCCAGCAGCGTAGCTCCCGGGACTAGCATGGAGACCCAGTACTTC. This sequence encodes CASSVAPGTSMETQYF.

This clonotype showed up just once. The V call is TRBV4-2, the J call TRBJ2-7; D is tentatively TRBD1 or TRBD2 (5 bases each). Germline V gene data show CDR1 as LGHNA and CDR2 as YNFKEQ. Trimming took 3 bases from V and 6 from J, leaving 12 bases between them. The CDR3 totals 13 residues. CDR3 protein: CASSQKDGAEQYF. The CDR3 DNA follows: TGTGCCAGCAGCCAGAAGGACGGGGCCGAGCAGTACTTC.

This rearrangement joins TRBV7-6 to TRBJ1-5, with D possibly matching TRBD1 (5 bases). The CDR3 is made up of 15 amino acids. Trimming took off 4 bases at V and 0 bases at J, with 10 bases between the two ends. The germline V gene has CDR1 SGHVS and CDR2 FNYEAQ. The CDR3 bases are TGTGCCAGCAGCTGGGACGGGAATAGCAATCAGCCCCAGCATTTT. It codes for CASSWDGNSNQPQHF.

This clonotype was recorded at least ten times. The CDR3 coding sequence is TGCAGTGCTCAGCACACTAGCGGGGTCGAGCAGTACTTC. Its protein product is CSAQHTSGVEQYF. The rearrangement joins TRBV20-1 to TRBJ2-7; TRBD2 aligns across 10 bases. The CDR3 contains 13 residues. Trimming took 5 bases from V and 6 from J; bases not matched to a gene: 7. CDR1 and CDR2 from the germline V gene are DFQATT and SNEGSKA (reference sequence).

This clonotype was picked up a small number of times. V is TRBV29-1 and J is TRBJ2-1; 12 positions agree with TRBD2. The V and J ends lost 4 bases and 2 bases, in that order; junction bases with no gene match: 12. CDR3 size: 18 residues. Germline-derived CDR1 and CDR2 are SQVTM and ANQGSEA. CDR3 bases: TGCAGCGTTGGTGTCGAGACAACTAGCGGGAGGCCCTACAATGAGCAGTTCTTC. This encodes CSVGVETTSGRPYNEQFF.

This clonotype was observed a few times. The genes are TRBV19 and TRBJ2-7, with a tentative D call TRBD1 (5 bases). Trimming removed 5 bases from V and 0 bases from J, with 11 bases in between. This CDR3 has 14 amino acids. CDR1 is LNHDA, CDR2 SQIVND, per germline (reference sequence). The CDR3 sequence: CASSGAGNSYEQYF. In DNA, the CDR3 is TGTGCCAGTAGTGGGGCAGGGAACTCCTACGAGCAGTACTTC. Using reference TRBV19 and TRBJ2-7 for the parts outside the CDR3, the full variable domain is DGGITQSPKYLFRKEGQNVTLSCEQNLNHDAMYWYRQDPGQGLRLIYYSQIVNDFQKGDIAEGYSVSREKKESFPLTVTSAQKNPTAFYLCASSGAGNSYEQYFGPGTRLTVT.

This clonotype was picked up a small number of times. The J gene is TRBJ2-1, the V gene TRBV24-1; D tentatively reads TRBD1 or TRBD2 (5 bases each). This CDR3 region has 16 residues. Germline V CDR1 and CDR2: KGHDR, SFDVKD. Trimming removed 0 bases from V and 9 bases from J, with 17 bases in between. This CDR3 reads CATSDLRGASTGEQFF. The DNA of the CDR3 is TGTGCCACCAGTGATTTGAGAGGGGCCTCTACGGGTGAGCAGTTCTTC.

V is TRBV7-8 and J is TRBJ2-1; 13 nucleotides agree with TRBD2. The CDR3 has 15 amino acids. V shed 4 bases, J shed 10 bases, and the junction held 7 bases outside the gene matches. The germline CDR1 and CDR2 sequences are SGHVS and FQNEAQ. The CDR3 DNA reads TGTGCCAGCAGCTCACTAGCGGGGGGGCCAGGCGAGCAGTTCTTC. It translates to CASSSLAGGPGEQFF.

The rearrangement links TRBV4-3 to TRBJ2-3; 7 positions match TRBD1. The germline gives CDR1 LGHNA, CDR2 YSLEER. J gave up 1 base and V 3 bases, and 4 bases lay outside the gene matches. The CDR3 loop spans 15 amino acids. The CDR3 is CASSHRQGGTDTQYF. The CDR3 DNA is TGCGCCAGCAGCCACAGACAGGGCGGCACAGATACGCAGTATTTT.

This clonotype was seen only a few times. The chain joins TRBV27 to TRBJ2-4; weak D call: TRBD2 (6 bases). V was shortened by 1 base and J by 5 bases, with 15 bases between the two germline ends. Germline V lookup: CDR1 MNHEY, CDR2 SMNVEV (reference sequence). The CDR3 is 16 residues long. This CDR3 reads CASSLWGDLSENIQYF. CDR3 nucleotides: TGTGCCAGCAGTTTATGGGGGGACTTGTCCGAAAACATTCAGTACTTC.